The rows below give T cell receptor beta chains drawn from one sample of a study of blood T cells in healthy people across ages. Each CDR3 protein is one row after TCRdb ran MiXCR on the 5' RACE reads. This repertoire shows about 1.8 million distinct CDR3 sequences, roughly 50% found once; its top ten account for 2.1%. Sequencing was carried out using blood. The receptors were gathered from a woman aged 40 to 50 in good health. The CDR3 runs from the conserved cysteine through the conserved F or W. Each record gives: J gene, D gene, V gene, clone size, CDR3 DNA, CDR3 protein. The D gene is left open where the match is weak. Rows may omit the clone size; those that give it use once, few, many or a size class.

j_call: TRBJ2-1
d_call: .
v_call: TRBV5-1
clone_size: few
cdr3_nt: TGCGCCAGCAGACTCCAGGGTCAGACCTACAATGAGCAGTTCTTC
cdr3_aa: CASRLQGQTYNEQFF

j_call: TRBJ1-1
d_call: TRBD1
v_call: TRBV6-5
clone_size: .
cdr3_nt: TGTGCCAGCACCAAAACAGGGGGCCAGAACACTGAAGCTTTCTTT
cdr3_aa: CASTKTGGQNTEAFF

j_call: TRBJ2-2
d_call: .
v_call: TRBV20-1
clone_size: .
cdr3_nt: TGCAGTGCTCCAAACACTCGCGCGAACACCGGGGAGCTGTTTTTT
cdr3_aa: CSAPNTRANTGELFF

j_call: TRBJ2-7
d_call: .
v_call: TRBV3-1
clone_size: .
cdr3_nt: TGTGCCAGCAGCCCCCGGGGATCCACCTACGAGCAGTACTTC
cdr3_aa: CASSPRGSTYEQYF

j_call: TRBJ1-1
d_call: .
v_call: TRBV21-1
clone_size: .
cdr3_nt: TGTGCCAGCCTGAGGACAGGGACGACGAACACTGAAGCTTTCTTT
cdr3_aa: CASLRTGTTNTEAFF

j_call: TRBJ2-1
d_call: .
v_call: TRBV7-2
clone_size: .
cdr3_nt: TGTGCCAGCAGCTACTCACTCGCAGGTTACAATGAGCAGTTCTTC
cdr3_aa: CASSYSLAGYNEQFF

j_call: TRBJ2-5
d_call: .
v_call: TRBV6-2/TRBV6-3
clone_size: few
cdr3_nt: TGTGCCAGCATCGGACCCGGCAGGCAGTACTTC
cdr3_aa: CASIGPGRQYF

j_call: TRBJ1-2
d_call: .
v_call: TRBV12-3/TRBV12-4
clone_size: .
cdr3_nt: TGTGCCAGCAGTTTCGGACACAAACGCTACACCTTC
cdr3_aa: CASSFGHKRYTF

j_call: TRBJ2-1
d_call: TRBD2
v_call: TRBV9
clone_size: few
cdr3_nt: TGTGCCAGCAGCTTCAGCGGGGGGGCCCACAATGAGCAGTTCTTC
cdr3_aa: CASSFSGGAHNEQFF

j_call: TRBJ1-2
d_call: TRBD1
v_call: TRBV4-1
clone_size: .
cdr3_nt: TGCGCCAGCAGCCAGGGACAGGGGTCTACTGGCTACACCTTC
cdr3_aa: CASSQGQGSTGYTF

j_call: TRBJ2-7
d_call: TRBD2
v_call: TRBV20-1
clone_size: few
cdr3_nt: TGCAGTGCTAGGGTGCTTGGGACTAGCAAGCAGTACTTC
cdr3_aa: CSARVLGTSKQYF

j_call: TRBJ2-7
d_call: TRBD1
v_call: TRBV20-1
clone_size: few
cdr3_nt: TGCAGTGCTAGAGCCACGACAGGGATGTACGAGCAGTACTTC
cdr3_aa: CSARATTGMYEQYF

j_call: TRBJ2-7
d_call: TRBD1
v_call: TRBV27
clone_size: .
cdr3_nt: TGTGCCAGCAGTTTCCGTGGACAGGAGTATGAGCAGTACTTC
cdr3_aa: CASSFRGQEYEQYF